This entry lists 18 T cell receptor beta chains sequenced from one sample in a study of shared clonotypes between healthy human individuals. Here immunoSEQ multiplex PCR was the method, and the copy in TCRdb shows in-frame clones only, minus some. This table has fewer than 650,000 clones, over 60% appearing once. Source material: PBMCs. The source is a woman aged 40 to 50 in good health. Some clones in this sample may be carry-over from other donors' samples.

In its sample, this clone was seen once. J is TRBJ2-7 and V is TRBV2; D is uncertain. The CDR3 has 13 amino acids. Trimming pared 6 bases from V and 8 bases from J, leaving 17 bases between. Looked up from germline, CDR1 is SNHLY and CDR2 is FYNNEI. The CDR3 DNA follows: TGTGCCAGCAGAAATTATGGCGGTCCCAAGCAGTACTTC. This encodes CASRNYGGPKQYF.

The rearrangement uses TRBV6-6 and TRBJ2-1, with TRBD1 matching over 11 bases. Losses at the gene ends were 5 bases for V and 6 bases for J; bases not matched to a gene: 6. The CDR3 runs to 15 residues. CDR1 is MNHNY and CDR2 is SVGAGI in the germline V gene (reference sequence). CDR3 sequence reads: CASSPSGTGGNEQFF. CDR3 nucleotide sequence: TGTGCCAGCAGTCCCTCTGGGACAGGGGGCAATGAGCAGTTCTTC.

The CDR3, as DNA: TGTGCCAGCAGCACCTTCCTAGCAAGTAACACCGGGGAGCTGTTTTTT. Translating gives CASSTFLASNTGELFF. The chain carries TRBV7-9 and TRBJ2-2; maybe TRBD2 (5 bases). Trimming stripped 5 bases from V and 2 bases from J, with 15 bases between. Germline V gene sequence: CDR1 SEHNR, CDR2 FQNEAQ (reference sequence). The CDR3 is 16 amino acids.

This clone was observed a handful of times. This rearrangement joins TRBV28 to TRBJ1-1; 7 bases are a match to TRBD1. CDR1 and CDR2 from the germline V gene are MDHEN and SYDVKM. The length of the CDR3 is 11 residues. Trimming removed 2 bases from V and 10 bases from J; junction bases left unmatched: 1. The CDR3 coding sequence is TGTGCCAGCAGTTTACGGGACAGAGCTTTCTTT. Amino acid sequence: CASSLRDRAFF. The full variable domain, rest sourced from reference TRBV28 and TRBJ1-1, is DVKVTQSSRYLVKRTGEKVFLECVQDMDHENMFWYRQDPGLGLRLIYFSYDVKMKEKGDIPEGYSVSREKKERFSLILESASTNQTSMYLCASSLRDRAFFGQGTRLTVV.

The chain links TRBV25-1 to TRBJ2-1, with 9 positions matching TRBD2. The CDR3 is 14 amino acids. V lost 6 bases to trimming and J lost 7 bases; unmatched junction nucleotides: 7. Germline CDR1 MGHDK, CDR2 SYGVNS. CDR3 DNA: TGTGCCAGCAGGGGTAGCGGGAGTATGAATGAGCAGTTCTTC. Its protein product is CASRGSGSMNEQFF. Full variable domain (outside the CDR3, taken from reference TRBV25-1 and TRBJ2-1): EADIYQTPRYLVIGTGKKITLECSQTMGHDKMYWYQQDPGMELHLIHYSYGVNSTEKGDLSSESTVSRIRTEHFPLTLESARPSHTSQYLCASRGSGSMNEQFFGPGTRLTVL.

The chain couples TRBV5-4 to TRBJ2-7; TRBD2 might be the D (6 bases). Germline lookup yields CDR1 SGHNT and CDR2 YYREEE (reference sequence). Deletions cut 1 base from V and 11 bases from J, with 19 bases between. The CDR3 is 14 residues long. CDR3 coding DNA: TGTGCCAGCAGCTTGTTTCTAGCGACCCAAAAGGAGTACTTC. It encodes CASSLFLATQKEYF.

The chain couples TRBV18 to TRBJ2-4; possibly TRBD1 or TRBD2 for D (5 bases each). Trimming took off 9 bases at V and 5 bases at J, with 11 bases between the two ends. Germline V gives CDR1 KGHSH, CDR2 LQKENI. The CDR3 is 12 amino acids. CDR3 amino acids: CARRRGENIQYF. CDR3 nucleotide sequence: TGTGCCAGACGACGGGGCGAAAACATTCAGTACTTC.

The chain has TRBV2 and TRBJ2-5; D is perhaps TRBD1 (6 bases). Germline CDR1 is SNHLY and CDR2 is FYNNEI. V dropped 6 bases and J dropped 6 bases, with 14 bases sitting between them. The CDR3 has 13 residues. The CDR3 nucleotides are TGTGCCAGCAGCACTCAGGGGTTGAAGACCCAGTACTTC. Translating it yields CASSTQGLKTQYF.

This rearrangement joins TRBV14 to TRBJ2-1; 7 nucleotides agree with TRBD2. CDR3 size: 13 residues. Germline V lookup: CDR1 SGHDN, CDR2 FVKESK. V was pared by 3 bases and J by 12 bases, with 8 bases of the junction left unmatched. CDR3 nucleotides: TGTGCCAGCAGCCAGGAGCGGGGTTTAGGGCAGTTCTTC. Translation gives CASSQERGLGQFF.

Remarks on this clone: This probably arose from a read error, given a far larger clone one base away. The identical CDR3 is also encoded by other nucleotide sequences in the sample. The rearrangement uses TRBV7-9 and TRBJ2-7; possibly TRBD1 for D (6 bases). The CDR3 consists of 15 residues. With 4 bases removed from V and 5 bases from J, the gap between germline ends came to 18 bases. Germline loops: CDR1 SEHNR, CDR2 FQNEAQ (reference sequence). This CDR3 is CASSSPSVGADEQYF. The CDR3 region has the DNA TGTGCCAGCAGCTCCCCATCGGTGGGGGCAGACGAGCAGTACTTC.

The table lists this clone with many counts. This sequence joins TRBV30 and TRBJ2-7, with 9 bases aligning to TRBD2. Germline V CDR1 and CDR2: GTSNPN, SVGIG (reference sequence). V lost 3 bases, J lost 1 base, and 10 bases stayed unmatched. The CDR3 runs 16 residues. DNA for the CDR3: TGTGCCTGGAGCCGGCCCTCTAGCGGGGTATCCTACGAGCAGTACTTC. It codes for CAWSRPSSGVSYEQYF.

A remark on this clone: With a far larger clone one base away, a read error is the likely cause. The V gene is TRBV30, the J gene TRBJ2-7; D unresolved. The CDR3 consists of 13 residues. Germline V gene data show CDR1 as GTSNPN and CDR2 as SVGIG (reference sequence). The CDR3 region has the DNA TGTGCCTGGAGTGTGTCCTTCGAAAGCGAGCAGCACTTC. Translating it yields CAWSVSFESEQHF.

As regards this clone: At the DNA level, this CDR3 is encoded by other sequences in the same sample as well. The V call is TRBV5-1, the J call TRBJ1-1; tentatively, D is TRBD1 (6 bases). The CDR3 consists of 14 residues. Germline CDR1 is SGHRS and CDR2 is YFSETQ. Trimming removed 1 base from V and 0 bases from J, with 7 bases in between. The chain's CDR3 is CASSLTGMNTEAFF. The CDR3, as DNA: TGCGCCAGCAGCTTGACAGGGATGAACACTGAAGCTTTCTTT. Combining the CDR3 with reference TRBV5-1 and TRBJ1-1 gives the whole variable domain KAGVTQTPRYLIKTRGQQVTLSCSPISGHRSVSWYQQTPGQGLQFLFEYFSETQRNKGNFPGRFSGRQFSNSRSEMNVSTLELGDSALYLCASSLTGMNTEAFFGQGTRLTVV.

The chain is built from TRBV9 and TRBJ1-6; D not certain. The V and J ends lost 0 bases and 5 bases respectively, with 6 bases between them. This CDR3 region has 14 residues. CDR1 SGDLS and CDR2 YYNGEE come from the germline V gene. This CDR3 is CASSVEVDNSPLHF. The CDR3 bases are TGTGCCAGCAGCGTAGAGGTCGATAATTCACCCCTCCACTTT. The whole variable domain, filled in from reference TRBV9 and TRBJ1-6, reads DSGVTQTPKHLITATGQRVTLRCSPRSGDLSVYWYQQSLDQGLQFLIQYYNGEERAKGNILERFSAQQFPDLHSELNLSSLELGDSALYFCASSVEVDNSPLHFGNGTRLTVT.

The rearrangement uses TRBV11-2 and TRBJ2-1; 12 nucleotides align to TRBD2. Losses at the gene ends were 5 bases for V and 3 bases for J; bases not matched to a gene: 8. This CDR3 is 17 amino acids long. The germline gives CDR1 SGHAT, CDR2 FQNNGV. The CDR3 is CASSPRGLAGFYNEQFF. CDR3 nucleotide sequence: TGTGCCAGCAGCCCCCGGGGACTAGCGGGCTTCTACAATGAGCAGTTCTTC.

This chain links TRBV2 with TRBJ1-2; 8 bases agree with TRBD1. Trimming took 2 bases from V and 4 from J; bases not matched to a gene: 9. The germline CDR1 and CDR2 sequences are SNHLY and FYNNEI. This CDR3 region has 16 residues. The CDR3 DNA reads TGTGCCAGCAGTGAAATGGGACAGGTGCCCAGCTATGGCTACACCTTC. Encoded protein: CASSEMGQVPSYGYTF.

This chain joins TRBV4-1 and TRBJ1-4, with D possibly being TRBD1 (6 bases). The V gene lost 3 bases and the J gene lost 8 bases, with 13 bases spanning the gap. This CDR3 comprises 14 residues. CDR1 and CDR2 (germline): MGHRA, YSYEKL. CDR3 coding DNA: TGCGCCAGCAGCCAGGTACAGGGTTGGGAAAAACTGTTTTTT. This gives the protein CASSQVQGWEKLFF.

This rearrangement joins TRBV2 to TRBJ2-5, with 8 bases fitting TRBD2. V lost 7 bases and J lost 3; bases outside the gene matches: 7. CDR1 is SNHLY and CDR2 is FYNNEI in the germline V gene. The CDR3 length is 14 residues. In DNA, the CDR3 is TGTGCCAGCAAGGAGACTAGCGCCGAAGAGACCCAGTACTTC. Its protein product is CASKETSAEETQYF.